These 19 T cell receptor beta chains share one sample of origin, sequenced in a study of blood T cells in healthy people across ages. For the second PCR, which ran for 7 to 11 cycles, a sample-barcoded 5' primer and a J-beta primer mix were used. TCRdb re-called the 5' RACE reads through MiXCR, storing one row per CDR3 protein. The sample gives hundreds of thousands of distinct CDR3 sequences, approximately 49% of which show up once; 30% to 35% is in the top ten. The sequenced sample was blood. Source of these receptors: a woman aged 60 to 75 in good health.

The chain has TRBV9 and TRBJ1-4, with a weak D call TRBD1 (5 bases). There are 14 residues in the CDR3. The V end was cut by 0 bases, the J end by 10 bases, with 13 bases between. Germline-derived CDR1 and CDR2 are SGDLS and YYNGEE. The CDR3 DNA reads as TGTGCCAGCAGCGTAGACTCTTCGGGACTAAAACTGTTTTTT. Encoded protein: CASSVDSSGLKLFF.

The sample holds a few counts of this clonotype. The CDR3, as DNA: TGTGCCACCCACCGCGTGGGCTCCTACAATGAGCAGTTCTTC. Protein sequence: CATHRVGSYNEQFF. The chain has TRBV6-2 or TRBV6-3 and TRBJ2-1; D unclear. V lost 10 bases and J lost 0, with 13 bases in between. The CDR3 has 14 residues. Germline CDR1 is MNHEY and CDR2 is SVGEGT.

This clonotype has just a few counts. This sequence joins TRBV7-2 and TRBJ2-6; unclear D gene. Germline CDR1 reads SGHTA; CDR2 reads FQGNSA. This CDR3 region has 15 residues. Trimming stripped 5 bases from V and 4 bases from J, with 12 bases between. Written as DNA, the CDR3 is TGTGCCAGCAGCGCCAAATCCGCCGGGGCCAACGTCCTGACTTTC. It codes for CASSAKSAGANVLTF.

This clonotype was seen a handful of times. J is TRBJ1-2 and V is TRBV7-3; a weak D match, TRBD1 (5 bases). Between the trimmed V and J ends, which lost 2 bases and 2 bases, there was a span of 9 bases. This CDR3 spans 14 amino acids. Germline-derived CDR1 and CDR2 are SGHTA and FQGTGA. The CDR3 DNA sequence: TGTGCCAGCAGCTTATTTCCAGGGAACTATGGCTACACCTTC. This codes for CASSLFPGNYGYTF. Based on the CDR3 plus reference TRBV7-3 and TRBJ1-2, the full variable domain is GAGVSQTPSNKVTEKGKYVELRCDPISGHTALYWYRQSLGQGPEFLIYFQGTGAADDSGLPNDRFFAVRPEGSVSTLKIQRTERGDSAVYLCASSLFPGNYGYTFGSGTRLTVV.

The chain recombines TRBV12-3 or TRBV12-4 with TRBJ2-7; D is possibly TRBD1 (5 bases). The CDR3 is 15 amino acids. Deletions cut 4 bases from V and 1 base from J, with 14 bases between. CDR3 nucleotides: TGTGCCAGCAGTTACCGCAGGGCCATATCCTACGAGCAGTACTTC. Amino acid sequence: CASSYRRAISYEQYF.

CDR3: CASRQTPGTSGTTDTQYF. Written as DNA, the CDR3 is TGTGCCAGCAGACAAACACCCGGGACTAGCGGGACAACAGATACGCAGTATTTT. The V gene is TRBV7-2, the J gene TRBJ2-3; 13 bases align to TRBD2. CDR3 length: 18 amino acids. Germline-derived CDR1 and CDR2 are SGHTA and FQGNSA. V lost 6 bases to trimming and J lost 3 bases; unmatched junction nucleotides: 12.

The chain uses TRBV7-2 and TRBJ1-2; D remains unclear. Trimming left V 5 bases short and J 2 bases short, with 6 bases between. The CDR3 spans 12 residues. Germline CDR1 is SGHTA and CDR2 is FQGNSA. The CDR3 is CASSKLNYGYTF. The CDR3 DNA sequence: TGTGCCAGCAGCAAGCTAAACTATGGCTACACCTTC.

This clonotype was detected a few times. This chain joins TRBV18 and TRBJ2-3; no reliable D call. Germline V CDR1 and CDR2: KGHSH, LQKENI. The V end lost 3 bases, the J end lost 3 bases, and 7 bases lay between the germline ends. The CDR3 runs to 13 residues. The CDR3, as DNA: TGTGCCAGCTCACCTAAGGGAACAGATACGCAGTATTTT. Protein product: CASSPKGTDTQYF.

This clonotype has a single count. A much larger clone lies a single base off, so this may be a read error. The chain links TRBV12-3 or TRBV12-4 to TRBJ1-1, with 7 bases lining up with TRBD1. Unmatched junction bases numbered 11, after V lost 5 bases and J lost 5 bases. This CDR3 has 15 residues. DNA for the CDR3: TGTGCCAGCAGTCCGAACAGGGGAATAGGAACTGAAGCTTTCTTT. Its translation: CASSPNRGIGTEAFF.

The chain carries TRBV9 and TRBJ2-7; tentative D call: TRBD2 (5 bases). CDR1 and CDR2 (germline): SGDLS, YYNGEE. This CDR3 comprises 16 residues. Trimming pared 4 bases from V and 0 bases from J, leaving 17 bases between. The DNA of the CDR3 is TGTGCCAGCAGCCCCCTAGCCAGCAGCAGCTCCTACGAGCAGTACTTC. This codes for CASSPLASSSSYEQYF.

V usage is TRBV29-1 and J usage is TRBJ1-5; TRBD1 might be the D (5 bases). CDR1 SQVTM and CDR2 ANQGSEA come from the germline V gene. Trimming stripped 4 bases from V and 7 bases from J, with 14 bases between. The CDR3 consists of 13 residues. For the CDR3, the DNA is TGCAGCGTTGTGGCAGGGCCCCGACAGCCCCAGCATTTT. This translates into CSVVAGPRQPQHF. The full variable domain, in which reference TRBV29-1 and TRBJ1-5 provide the parts outside the CDR3, is SAVISQKPSRDICQRGTSLTIQCQVDSQVTMMFWYRQQPGQSLTLIATANQGSEATYESGFVIDKFPISRPNLTFSTLTVSNMSPEDSSIYLCSVVAGPRQPQHFGDGTRLSIL.

The chain is built from TRBV7-2 and TRBJ2-1, with a tentative D call TRBD2 (5 bases). The CDR3 sequence is 14 residues long. The V gene lost 5 bases and the J gene lost 5 bases, with 13 bases spanning the gap. Germline assignment: CDR1 SGHTA and CDR2 FQGNSA. The CDR3 sequence is CASSPRVAHNEQFF. Here the CDR3 DNA reads TGTGCCAGCAGCCCCCGGGTAGCGCACAATGAGCAGTTCTTC. The full variable domain, completed using reference TRBV7-2 and TRBJ2-1, is GAGVSQSPSNKVTEKGKDVELRCDPISGHTALYWYRQSLGQGLEFLIYFQGNSAPDKSGLPSDRFSAERTGGSVSTLTIQRTQQEDSAVYLCASSPRVAHNEQFFGPGTRLTVL.

The J gene is TRBJ2-7, the V gene TRBV7-2, with D possibly being TRBD1 (6 bases). The CDR3 is made up of 14 amino acids. Trimming cost V 5 bases and J 6 bases, with 17 bases left between them. Germline CDR1 and CDR2: SGHTA and FQGNSA. This CDR3 is CASSPGQGPSEQYF. In DNA form, the CDR3 reads TGTGCCAGCAGCCCCGGGCAGGGGCCCTCCGAGCAGTACTTC.

The chain uses TRBV29-1 and TRBJ1-6; D call uncertain. The CDR3 runs 13 residues. Per the germline V gene, CDR1 is SQVTM and CDR2 is ANQGSEA. The ends were cut back, 4 bases at V and 4 bases at J, with 8 bases in the middle. The CDR3 loop is CSVGRDYNSPLHF. The CDR3 DNA sequence: TGCAGCGTTGGGAGGGATTATAATTCACCCCTCCACTTT.

V gene TRBV6-2 or TRBV6-3 combines with J gene TRBJ2-7, with 10 bases matching TRBD1. From germline, CDR1 is MNHEY and CDR2 SVGEGT. Germline trimming cut 2 bases from V and 3 bases from J; bases unmatched to any gene: 7. The CDR3 is 16 residues long. In DNA form, the CDR3 reads TGTGCCAGCAGTTACCGGACAGGGGGAACAATCTACGAGCAGTACTTC. Encoded protein: CASSYRTGGTIYEQYF.

This CDR3 is CAISERGMDWGYTF. The CDR3 nucleotides are TGTGCCATCAGTGAGCGGGGGATGGATTGGGGCTACACCTTC. The chain uses TRBV10-3 and TRBJ1-2; D may be TRBD1 (5 bases). The CDR3 is 14 residues long. CDR1 is ENHRY and CDR2 is SYGVKD in the germline V gene. Trimming left V 2 bases short and J 8 bases short, with 15 bases between.

This chain joins TRBV21-1 and TRBJ2-7. TRBV21-1 is termed a pseudogene. The CDR3 loop spans 16 amino acids. DNA for the CDR3: TGTGCCAGCAGCAAACGTCGTAGGGTCGGGTCCTACGAGCAGTACTTC. Translating it yields CASSKRRRVGSYEQYF.

V and J are TRBV10-3 and TRBJ1-3, with D unclear. Trimming stripped 6 bases from V and 1 base from J, with 7 bases between. The CDR3 has 13 amino acids. The germline V gene has CDR1 ENHRY and CDR2 SYGVKD. The CDR3 region is CAIREGSGNTIYF. DNA for the CDR3: TGTGCCATCAGGGAAGGGTCTGGAAACACCATATATTTT.

V is TRBV15 and J is TRBJ2-1, with 7 bases that match TRBD2. Per germline, CDR1 LNHNV and CDR2 YYDKDF (reference sequence). CDR3 length equals 14 residues. Unmatched junction bases numbered 11, after V lost 8 bases and J lost 7 bases. CDR3 bases: TGTGCCACCGGGGGGGAGGGCCTCGCTAATGAGCAGTTCTTC. It is translated as CATGGEGLANEQFF.